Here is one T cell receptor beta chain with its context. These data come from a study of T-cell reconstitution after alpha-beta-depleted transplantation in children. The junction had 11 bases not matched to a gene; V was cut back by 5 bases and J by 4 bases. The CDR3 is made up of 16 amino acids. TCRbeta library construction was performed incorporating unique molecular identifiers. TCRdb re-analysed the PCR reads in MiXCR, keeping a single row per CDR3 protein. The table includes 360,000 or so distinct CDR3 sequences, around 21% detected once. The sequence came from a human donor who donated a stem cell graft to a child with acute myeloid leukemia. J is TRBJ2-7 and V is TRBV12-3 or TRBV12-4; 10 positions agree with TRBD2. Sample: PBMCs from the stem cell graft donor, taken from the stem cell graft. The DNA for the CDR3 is TGTGCCAGCAGTCCCGGTACTAGCGGGGCCAAATACGAGCAGTACTTC. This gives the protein CASSPGTSGAKYEQYF.